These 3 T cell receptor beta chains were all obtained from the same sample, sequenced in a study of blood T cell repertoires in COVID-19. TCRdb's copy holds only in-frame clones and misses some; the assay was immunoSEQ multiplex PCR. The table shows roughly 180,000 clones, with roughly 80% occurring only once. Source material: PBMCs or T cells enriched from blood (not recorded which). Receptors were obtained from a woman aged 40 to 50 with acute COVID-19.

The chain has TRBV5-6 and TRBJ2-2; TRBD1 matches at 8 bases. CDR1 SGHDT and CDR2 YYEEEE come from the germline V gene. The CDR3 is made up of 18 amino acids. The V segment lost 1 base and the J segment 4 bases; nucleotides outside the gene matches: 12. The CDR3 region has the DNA TGTGCCAGCAGCTTGCCCCCCTGGACAGGGAGTGGCACCGGGGAGCTGTTTTTT. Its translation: CASSLPPWTGSGTGELFF.

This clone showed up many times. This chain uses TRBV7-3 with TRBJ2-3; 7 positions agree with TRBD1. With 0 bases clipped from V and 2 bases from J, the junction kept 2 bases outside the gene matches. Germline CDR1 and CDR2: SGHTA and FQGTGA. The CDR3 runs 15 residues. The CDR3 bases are TGTGCCAGCAGCTTAACTACAGGGGCCACAGATACGCAGTATTTT. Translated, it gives CASSLTTGATDTQYF.

The CDR3 coding sequence is TGTGCCAGCAGTTCTATCGGGACTTTTGGCACAGATACGCAGTATTTT. Its translation is CASSSIGTFGTDTQYF. The genes are TRBV27 and TRBJ2-3; perhaps TRBD2 as D (6 bases). The V gene lost 4 bases and the J gene lost 1 base, with 15 bases spanning the gap. The CDR3 runs 16 residues. Germline CDR1 MNHEY, CDR2 SMNVEV (reference sequence).